This TCR beta chain was recorded in a study of human T cells and chemical hapten exposure. One entry per CDR3 protein, called by TCRdb with MiXCR from the RACE reads. The sample lists roughly 260,000 distinct CDR3 sequences, roughly 8.9% seen once, with over 2% in the top ten. This sample's time point: pre-sensitization, week 0. Indicated treatment: therapeutic diphenylcyclopropenone sensitization with weekly scalp DPC. This clonotype was seen at least ten times. This receptor was obtained from a middle-aged woman with alopecia areata. Some clones in this sample may be carry-over from other donors' samples. The sample was whole blood, taken in connection with sensitization to the hapten diphenylcyclopropenone (DPC).

As DNA, the CDR3 is TGTGCCAGCTCACCACTCGTCCCTAATAAAAGGACGGAGACACGGGGGGTCTACGAGCAGTACTTC. Translating it yields CASSPLVPNKRTETRGVYEQYF. The genes are TRBV18 and TRBJ2-7, with 7 positions matching TRBD2. Germline CDR1 reads KGHSH; CDR2 reads LQKENI. After removal of 1 base from V and 3 bases from J, the junction contained 27 bases not matched to a gene. This CDR3 contains 22 residues.